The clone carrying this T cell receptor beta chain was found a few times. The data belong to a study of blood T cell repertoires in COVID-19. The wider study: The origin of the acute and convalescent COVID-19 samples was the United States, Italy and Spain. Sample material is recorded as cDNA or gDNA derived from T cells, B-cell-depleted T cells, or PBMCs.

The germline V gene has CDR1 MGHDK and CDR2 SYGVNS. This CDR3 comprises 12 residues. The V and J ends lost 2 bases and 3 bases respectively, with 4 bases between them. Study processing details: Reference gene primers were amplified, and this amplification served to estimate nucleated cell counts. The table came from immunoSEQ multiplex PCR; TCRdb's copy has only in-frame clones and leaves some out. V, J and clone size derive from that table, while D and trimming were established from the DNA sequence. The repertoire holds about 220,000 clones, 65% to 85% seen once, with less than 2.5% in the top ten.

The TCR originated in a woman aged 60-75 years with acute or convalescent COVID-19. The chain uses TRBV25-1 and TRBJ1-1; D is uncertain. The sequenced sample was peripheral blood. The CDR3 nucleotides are TGTGCCAGCAGTGAACGGGACACTGAAGCTTTCTTT. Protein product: CASSERDTEAFF.